This TCR beta chain derives from a study of cytomegalovirus exposure and HLA in healthy donors. V was clipped by 0 bases and J by 3 bases, with 15 bases between them. The CDR3 is made up of 17 amino acids. Germline V CDR1 and CDR2: SGDLS, YYNGEE. Generated by immunoSEQ multiplex PCR, the TCRdb table keeps only in-frame clones and is missing some. The profile covers around 300,000 clones, with roughly 87% appearing a single time and roughly 1.2% taken by the ten largest. The sequence was collected from a woman aged 25 to 39 in good health and CMV-seropositive. The chain has TRBV9 and TRBJ2-2, with a weak D call TRBD2 (5 bases). The sequenced sample was PBMCs. The CDR3 nucleotides are TGTGCCAGCAGCGTAGGCGGGCGGCCACTTGACACCGGGGAGCTGTTTTTT. As protein: CASSVGGRPLDTGELFF. The whole variable domain, remainder taken from reference TRBV9 and TRBJ2-2, is DSGVTQTPKHLITATGQRVTLRCSPRSGDLSVYWYQQSLDQGLQFLIQYYNGEERAKGNILERFSAQQFPDLHSELNLSSLELGDSALYFCASSVGGRPLDTGELFFGEGSRLTVL.